The 13 T cell receptor beta chains below all came from one sample that was sequenced in a study of T-cell memory formation after mild COVID-19 (dated by TCRdb to the early 2020s). Library preparation was by 5' RACE. The sample was run on an Illumina NovaSeq 6000. TCRdb redid the processing of the public reads, applying fastp at Q25 and MiXCR, and retained in-frame beta chains. Entries that share a CDR3 protein sequence are merged under the most common genes and DNA. The sample table shows some 300,000 distinct CDR3 sequences, and less than 20% are seen once. The ten largest account for 21% of the sample. The material sequenced was PBMCs or a T cell subset sorted from them (not recorded which). These receptors were taken from a man aged 18-30 years who had mild COVID-19 (a few samples of this study predate the infection). The sample titles of this study are shuffled in the database, so cell type and time point are left out; the donor was told from shared clones.

The chain uses TRBV4-2 and TRBJ2-3, with 7 positions matching TRBD2. V shed 4 bases and J 5 bases; nucleotides not matched to a gene: 12. The CDR3 covers 16 residues. CDR1 LGHNA and CDR2 YNFKEQ come from the germline V gene. CDR3 amino acids: CASSLPPGGVEDTQYF. The CDR3 DNA reads TGTGCCAGCAGCCTACCCCCGGGAGGAGTAGAAGATACGCAGTATTTT.

J is TRBJ1-2 and V is TRBV7-9, with a possible D match to TRBD1 (6 bases). Germline V gives CDR1 SEHNR, CDR2 FQNEAQ (reference sequence). V was cut by 5 bases and J by 0 bases, with 10 bases left in between. The CDR3 consists of 14 residues. CDR3 residues: CASSLGQTNYGYTF. In DNA form, the CDR3 reads TGTGCCAGCAGCCTCGGACAGACTAACTATGGCTACACCTTC.

The rearrangement links TRBV5-1 to TRBJ2-3, with D perhaps assigned TRBD1 or TRBD2 (5 bases each). Trimming took 0 bases from V and 3 from J, leaving 11 bases between them. The CDR3 has 15 amino acids. Germline V gene lookup returns CDR1 SGHRS and CDR2 YFSETQ. CDR3 residues: CASSLEVGRTDTQYF. DNA of the CDR3: TGCGCCAGCAGCTTGGAAGTGGGACGAACAGATACGCAGTATTTT.

This clonotype has more than one count but fewer than ten. The chain joins TRBV5-1 to TRBJ2-1; TRBD2 matches at 8 bases. CDR1 SGHRS and CDR2 YFSETQ come from the germline V gene. The CDR3 has 14 residues. V was pared by 7 bases and J by 0 bases, with 3 bases of the junction left unmatched. The chain's CDR3 is CASAGTSSYNEQFF. The DNA for the CDR3 is TGCGCCAGCGCTGGGACTAGCTCCTACAATGAGCAGTTCTTC.

The chain has TRBV7-9 and TRBJ2-7; D is possibly TRBD1 (6 bases). V was pared by 8 bases and J by 5 bases, with 13 bases between. The CDR3 has 12 amino acids. Germline CDR1 and CDR2: SEHNR and FQNEAQ (reference sequence). The CDR3 coding sequence is TGTGCCAGCGGAACAGGGAGCCACGAGCAGTACTTC. Protein sequence: CASGTGSHEQYF.

This clonotype was counted between two and nine times. The chain joins TRBV12-3 or TRBV12-4 to TRBJ2-2; TRBD2 matches 10 bases. J lost 6 bases, V lost 4 bases, and 2 bases had no gene match. The CDR3 spans 14 residues. CDR3 amino acids: CASSWTSGAGELFF. The DNA for the CDR3 is TGTGCCAGCAGTTGGACTAGCGGAGCCGGGGAGCTGTTTTTT.

The CDR3 is CASSLVVGRVEQYF. The CDR3 nucleotides read TGCGCCAGCAGCTTGGTTGTAGGCAGGGTAGAGCAGTACTTC. J is TRBJ2-5 and V is TRBV5-1; D may be TRBD1 (5 bases). V lost 0 bases and J lost 11, with 17 bases in between. Germline V CDR1 and CDR2: SGHRS, YFSETQ. The CDR3 totals 14 residues.

The chain is built from TRBV3-1 and TRBJ1-4; D unclear. Germline assignment: CDR1 LGHDT and CDR2 YNNKEL (reference sequence). The V gene lost 7 bases and the J gene lost 5 bases, with 14 bases spanning the gap. This CDR3 comprises 14 residues. The CDR3 reads CASTHRTVNEKLFF. The CDR3 bases are TGTGCCAGCACCCATCGGACCGTCAATGAAAAACTGTTTTTT.

The chain links TRBV20-1 to TRBJ1-2; D unresolved. The V gene lost 6 bases and the J gene lost 6 bases, with 14 bases spanning the gap. This CDR3 region has 12 residues. Germline V gene data show CDR1 as DFQATT and CDR2 as SNEGSKA (reference sequence). The CDR3 is CSAYQSLHGYTF. CDR3 DNA: TGCAGTGCGTATCAGTCTCTCCATGGCTACACCTTC.

The chain links TRBV9 to TRBJ2-2; 9 nucleotides align to TRBD1. The CDR3 loop spans 15 amino acids. The V gene's germline CDR1 is SGDLS and CDR2 YYNGEE. V trimming: 2 bases; J trimming: 1 base; junction bases outside the gene matches: 0. The CDR3 DNA reads TGTGCCAGCAGCGTGACAGGGGGGAACACCGGGGAGCTGTTTTTT. Amino acids: CASSVTGGNTGELFF.

This clonotype has more than one count but fewer than ten. The CDR3 DNA reads TGCAGCGCGAGACACTCTAACTATGGCTACACCTTC. This gives the protein CSARHSNYGYTF. This chain connects TRBV29-1 to TRBJ1-2, with unresolved D. The CDR3 contains 12 residues. V shed 7 bases and J shed 0 bases, with 9 bases lying between them. Germline lookup yields CDR1 SQVTM and CDR2 ANQGSEA.

This clonotype was counted only a few times. V gene TRBV9 combines with J gene TRBJ2-2; 7 bases agree with TRBD2. Looked up from germline, CDR1 is SGDLS and CDR2 is YYNGEE. CDR3 length: 14 amino acids. The V gene end was trimmed by 4 bases and the J gene end by 5 bases; junction bases not matched to a gene: 5. As DNA, the CDR3 is TGTGCCAGCAGCCCCTCGGGGGGAACCGGGGAGCTGTTTTTT. Translation gives CASSPSGGTGELFF.

The chain is built from TRBV11-2 and TRBJ1-1; tentative D call: TRBD1 (5 bases). Trimming pared 7 bases from V and 4 bases from J, leaving 16 bases between. The CDR3 loop spans 14 amino acids. CDR1 SGHAT and CDR2 FQNNGV come from the germline V gene. CDR3 amino acids: CASNLGVWGTEAFF. DNA of the CDR3: TGTGCCAGCAATTTGGGGGTGTGGGGCACTGAAGCTTTCTTT.